These 6 T cell receptor beta chains share one sample of origin, sequenced in a study of blood T cell repertoires in COVID-19. Repertoires were generated with immunoSEQ multiplex PCR, while TCRdb's copy carries only in-frame clones and drops some. Among some 270,000 clones listed, 85% to 90% were seen once. The sequenced material came from PBMCs or T cells enriched from blood (not recorded which). All receptors come from a woman aged 30 to 39 with acute COVID-19.

The chain uses TRBV27 and TRBJ1-1; D may be TRBD1 (5 bases). CDR3 length: 14 amino acids. CDR1 MNHEY and CDR2 SMNVEV come from the germline V gene (reference sequence). Trimming removed 3 bases from V and 2 bases from J, with 10 bases in between. The CDR3 loop reads CASSFKGHNTEAFF. Written as DNA, the CDR3 is TGTGCCAGCAGTTTTAAGGGGCACAACACTGAAGCTTTCTTT.

The V and J genes are TRBV11-2 and TRBJ2-4; D call uncertain. Germline lookup yields CDR1 SGHAT and CDR2 FQNNGV. The CDR3 consists of 12 residues. The V end was cut by 5 bases, the J end by 8 bases, with 10 bases between. The CDR3 here is CASSKTDDIQYF. Written as DNA, the CDR3 is TGTGCCAGCAGCAAAACAGATGACATTCAGTACTTC.

This clone was observed a single time. The gene calls are TRBV5-1 and TRBJ2-4; a possible D gene is TRBD2 (6 bases). Per the germline V gene, CDR1 is SGHRS and CDR2 is YFSETQ. Trimming left V 4 bases short and J 7 bases short, with 18 bases between. The CDR3 has 15 amino acids. The CDR3 protein is CASSAQEGRSNIQYF. For the CDR3, the DNA is TGCGCCAGCAGCGCCCAGGAGGGTCGGAGTAACATTCAGTACTTC.

V gene TRBV30 combines with J gene TRBJ2-6; maybe TRBD1 (6 bases). With 3 bases removed from V and 0 bases from J, the gap between germline ends came to 9 bases. This CDR3 has 15 residues. The germline CDR1 and CDR2 sequences are GTSNPN and SVGIG (reference sequence). The CDR3 is CAWSAGDSGANVLTF. The CDR3, as DNA: TGTGCCTGGAGCGCAGGGGACTCTGGGGCCAACGTCCTGACTTTC.

CDR3 sequence reads: CASSVMDRVNAEAFF. The CDR3 coding sequence is TGTGCCAGCAGCGTAATGGACAGGGTTAACGCTGAAGCTTTCTTT. The chain combines TRBV11-1 with TRBJ1-1; TRBD1 aligns across 8 bases. V was clipped by 5 bases and J by 6 bases; unmatched bases: 11. Germline V gives CDR1 SGHAT, CDR2 FQDESV (reference sequence). The CDR3 length is 15 residues.

This clone has just a few counts. The chain links TRBV5-1 to TRBJ1-1, with a weak D call TRBD1 (6 bases). Germline CDR1 SGHRS, CDR2 YFSETQ. The CDR3 totals 15 residues. V was cut by 5 bases and J by 6 bases, with 20 bases left in between. The CDR3 region is CASSGQTYQAAEAFF. CDR3 DNA sequence: TGCGCCAGCAGTGGACAGACTTACCAAGCCGCTGAAGCTTTCTTT.